This TCR beta chain was profiled in a study of CD4 T cells in relation to SARS-CoV-2 and coronaviruses. Looking at the study overall: ViraFEST: approximately 10-day antigen culture of PBMCs, then TCR beta CDR3 sequencing. Controls used an HIV-1 Nef peptide pool or no peptide.

This clone was seen more than once but under ten times. Its antigen is undetermined. Sequencing was performed with immunoSEQ multiplex PCR; in TCRdb, only in-frame clones are kept and a portion is missing. The sample includes some 22,000 clones, about three fifths seen only once; the top ten take roughly 11%. The unexposed donors gave CD4+ T cells in about 2011-2018, prior to COVID-19. The cells were cultured for 9 to 11 days before CD4+ T cells were isolated. V gave up 4 bases and J gave up 2 bases, with 13 bases separating them. The CDR3 contains 15 residues. Germline values: CDR1 SGHRS, CDR2 YFSETQ.

Sequenced material: CD4+ T cells from PBMCs, cultured in vitro. The sequence was collected from a human donor in good health. The J gene is TRBJ1-5, the V gene TRBV5-1; D perhaps matches TRBD1 (5 bases). The chain's CDR3 is CASSESGGGNQPQHF. In DNA form, the CDR3 reads TGCGCCAGCAGCGAGAGCGGGGGGGGCAATCAGCCCCAGCATTTT.